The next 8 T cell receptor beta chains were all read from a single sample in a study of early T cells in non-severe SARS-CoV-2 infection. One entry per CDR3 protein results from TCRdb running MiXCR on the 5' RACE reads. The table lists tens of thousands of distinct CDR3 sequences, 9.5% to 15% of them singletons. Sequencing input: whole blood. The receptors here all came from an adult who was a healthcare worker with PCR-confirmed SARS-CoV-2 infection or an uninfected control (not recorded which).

CDR3 nucleotide sequence: TGTGCCAGCTCACCCGATCGCGGATCTAACTATGGCTACACCTTC. Amino acids: CASSPDRGSNYGYTF. The chain is built from TRBV18 and TRBJ1-2; no clear D. This CDR3 has 15 residues. Germline V lookup: CDR1 KGHSH, CDR2 LQKENI. V lost 3 bases, J lost 0 bases, and 11 bases lay in between. Full variable domain (remainder filled in from reference TRBV18 and TRBJ1-2): NAGVMQNPRHLVRRRGQEARLRCSPMKGHSHVYWYRQLPEEGLKFMVYLQKENIIDESGMPKERFSAEFPKEGPSILRIQQVVRGDSAAYFCASSPDRGSNYGYTFGSGTRLTVV.

The CDR3 nucleotides read TGTGCCAGCAGTTTACAAAGGGGTTACGAGCAGTACTTC. Amino acids: CASSLQRGYEQYF. The rearrangement uses TRBV27 and TRBJ2-7, with a weak D call TRBD1 (5 bases). V lost 2 bases and J lost 4, with 9 bases in between. The V gene's germline CDR1 is MNHEY and CDR2 SMNVEV (reference sequence). The length of the CDR3 is 13 residues.

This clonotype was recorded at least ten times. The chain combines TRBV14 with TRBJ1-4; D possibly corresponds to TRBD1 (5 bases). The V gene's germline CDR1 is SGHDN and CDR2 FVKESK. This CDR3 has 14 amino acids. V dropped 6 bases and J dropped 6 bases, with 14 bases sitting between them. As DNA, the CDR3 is TGTGCCAGCAGGGCAGGGATAAGAGATGAAAAACTGTTTTTT. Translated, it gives CASRAGIRDEKLFF.

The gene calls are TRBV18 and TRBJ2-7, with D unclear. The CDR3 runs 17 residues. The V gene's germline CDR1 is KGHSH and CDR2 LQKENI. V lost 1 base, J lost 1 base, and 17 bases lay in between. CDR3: CASSPLTRAMRSYEQYF. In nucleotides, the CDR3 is TGTGCCAGCTCACCACTGACTCGGGCAATGAGGTCCTACGAGCAGTACTTC.

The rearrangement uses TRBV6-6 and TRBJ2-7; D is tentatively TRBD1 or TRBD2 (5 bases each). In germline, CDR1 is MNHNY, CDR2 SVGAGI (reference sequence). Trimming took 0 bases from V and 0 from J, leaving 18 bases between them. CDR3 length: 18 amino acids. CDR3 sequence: CASSYSPGTERSSYEQYF. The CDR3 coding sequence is TGTGCCAGCAGTTACTCCCCCGGGACCGAAAGGAGCTCCTACGAGCAGTACTTC.

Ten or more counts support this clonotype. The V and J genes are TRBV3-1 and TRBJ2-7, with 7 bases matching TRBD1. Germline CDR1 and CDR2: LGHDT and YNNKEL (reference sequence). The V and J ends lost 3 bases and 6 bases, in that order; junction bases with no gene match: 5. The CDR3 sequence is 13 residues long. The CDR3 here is CASSQDRIGEQYF. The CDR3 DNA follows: TGTGCCAGCAGCCAGGACAGGATAGGCGAGCAGTACTTC.

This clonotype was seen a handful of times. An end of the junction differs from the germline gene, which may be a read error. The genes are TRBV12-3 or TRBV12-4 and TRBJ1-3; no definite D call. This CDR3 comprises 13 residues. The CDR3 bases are TGTGCCAGCAAGCTACTCTCTGAAAACACCATATATTTT. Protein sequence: CASKLLSENTIYF.

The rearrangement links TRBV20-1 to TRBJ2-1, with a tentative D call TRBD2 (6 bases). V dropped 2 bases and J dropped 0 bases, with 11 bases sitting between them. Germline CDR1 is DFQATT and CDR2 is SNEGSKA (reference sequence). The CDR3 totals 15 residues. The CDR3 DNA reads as TGCAGTGCTAGATCTCTAGCGTCCTCCTACAATGAGCAGTTCTTC. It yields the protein CSARSLASSYNEQFF.